A single sample is the source of the 10 T cell receptor beta chains below, sequenced in a study of blood T cells in healthy people across ages. Next came a second PCR, run for about 7 to 12 cycles, which used a sample-barcoded 5' primer along with a J-beta primer mix. TCRdb redid the calling of the 5' RACE reads with MiXCR, one entry per CDR3 protein. The table lists 750,000 to 950,000 distinct CDR3 sequences, about 29% of them singletons. These data also featured in a second study, about T cells of mothers and their children.

Sample: blood. The source of these receptors is a woman in her thirties or forties in good health.

This clonotype was seen repeatedly, ten times or more. CDR3 in amino acids: CSVMDSNSYEQYF. DNA of the CDR3: TGCAGCGTGATGGACAGCAACTCCTACGAGCAGTACTTC. The chain couples TRBV29-1 to TRBJ2-7, with D perhaps TRBD1 (6 bases). CDR3 length: 13 residues. Germline values: CDR1 SQVTM, CDR2 ANQGSEA. The V and J ends lost 6 bases and 0 bases respectively, with 12 bases between them.

V and J are TRBV6-6 and TRBJ1-6; weak D call: TRBD1 (5 bases). The V gene lost 7 bases and the J gene lost 10 bases, with 14 bases spanning the gap. The CDR3 runs to 13 residues. Per germline, CDR1 MNHNY and CDR2 SVGAGI (reference sequence). CDR3 amino acids: CASKAGTGSPLHF. CDR3 coding DNA: TGTGCCAGCAAAGCAGGGACGGGATCACCCCTCCACTTT.

The chain joins TRBV7-8 to TRBJ2-1, with no clear D. CDR3 length: 12 residues. The germline CDR1 and CDR2 sequences are SGHVS and FQNEAQ. Trimming pared 5 bases from V and 6 bases from J, leaving 8 bases between. The CDR3 sequence: CASSRAVNEQFF. In DNA, the CDR3 is TGTGCCAGCAGCCGGGCGGTCAATGAGCAGTTCTTC.

This clonotype came up many times. This chain links TRBV14 with TRBJ1-1; the D is unclear. The CDR3 length is 14 residues. CDR1 is SGHDN, CDR2 FVKESK, per germline. Deletions cut 4 bases from V and 0 bases from J, with 9 bases between. The CDR3 region is CASSPPGMNTEAFF. In nucleotides, the CDR3 is TGTGCCAGCAGCCCCCCGGGGATGAACACTGAAGCTTTCTTT.

This clonotype occurred a few times. The rearrangement joins TRBV10-3 to TRBJ2-1; no firm D call. Germline V gene sequence: CDR1 ENHRY, CDR2 SYGVKD. This CDR3 comprises 11 residues. V lost 2 bases to trimming and J lost 10 bases, with 6 bases between them. CDR3 sequence: CAISEAYEQFF. The CDR3 nucleotides are TGTGCCATCAGTGAGGCCTACGAGCAGTTCTTC.

In this sample, this clonotype turned up many times. The chain has TRBV7-9 and TRBJ1-2; 7 nucleotides align to TRBD1. This CDR3 region has 16 residues. CDR1 and CDR2 from the germline V gene are SEHNR and FQNEAQ (reference sequence). The junction had 13 bases not matched to a gene; V was cut back by 4 bases and J by 5 bases. Written as DNA, the CDR3 is TGTGCCAGCAGCTACATAAGCCCGGGGACAGCGTATGGCTACACCTTC. Translation gives CASSYISPGTAYGYTF.

The genes are TRBV25-1 and TRBJ2-1, with TRBD2 matching over 9 bases. CDR1 and CDR2 from the germline V gene are MGHDK and SYGVNS. The V gene end was trimmed by 3 bases and the J gene end by 1 base; junction bases not matched to a gene: 4. The CDR3 is made up of 16 amino acids. The CDR3 here is CASSESSGGSYNEQFF. Written as DNA, the CDR3 is TGTGCCAGCAGTGAGAGTAGCGGGGGTTCCTACAATGAGCAGTTCTTC.

The sample holds a few counts of this clonotype. A much bigger clone sits one base away, suggesting this may be a read error. J is TRBJ2-1 and V is TRBV28; tentatively, D is TRBD2 (5 bases). The CDR3 extends over 12 amino acids. V was cut by 7 bases and J by 9 bases, with 13 bases left in between. Per germline, CDR1 MDHEN and CDR2 SYDVKM. DNA of the CDR3: TGTGCCAGCACCCCTTTTGGGAGTGAGCAGTTCTTC. Its protein product is CASTPFGSEQFF.

This clonotype was found a few times. The gene calls are TRBV28 and TRBJ2-5, with a tentative D call TRBD1 (6 bases). V lost 5 bases, J lost 3 bases, and 16 bases lay in between. Germline CDR1 MDHEN, CDR2 SYDVKM. The CDR3 loop spans 15 amino acids. The CDR3: CASSSLEGVKETQYF. In nucleotides, the CDR3 is TGTGCCAGCAGTAGCCTTGAGGGGGTAAAAGAGACCCAGTACTTC.

This clonotype was seen many times. The chain couples TRBV7-9 to TRBJ1-6; D may be TRBD1 (5 bases). Germline V CDR1 and CDR2: SEHNR, FQNEAQ (reference sequence). This CDR3 spans 14 amino acids. V dropped 0 bases and J dropped 9 bases, with 9 bases sitting between them. This CDR3 is CASSLAAGFSPLHF. The CDR3 coding sequence is TGTGCCAGCAGCTTAGCGGCAGGGTTTTCACCCCTCCACTTT.